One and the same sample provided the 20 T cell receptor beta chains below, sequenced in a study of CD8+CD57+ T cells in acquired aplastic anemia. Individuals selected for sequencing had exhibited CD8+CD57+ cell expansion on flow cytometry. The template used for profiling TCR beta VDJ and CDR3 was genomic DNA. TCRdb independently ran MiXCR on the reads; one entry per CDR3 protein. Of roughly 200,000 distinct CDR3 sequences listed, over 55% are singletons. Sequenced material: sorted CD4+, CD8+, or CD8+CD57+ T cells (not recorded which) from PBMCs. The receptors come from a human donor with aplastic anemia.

CDR3 amino acids: CASSVMSGGQETQYF. In DNA, the CDR3 is TGTGCCAGCAGCGTAATGAGCGGGGGACAAGAGACCCAGTACTTC. The chain combines TRBV9 with TRBJ2-7; 8 bases are a match to TRBD2. The J call is doubtful: the DNA matches TRBJ2-5 better. Germline-derived CDR1 and CDR2 are SGDLS and YYNGEE. The CDR3 has 15 amino acids.

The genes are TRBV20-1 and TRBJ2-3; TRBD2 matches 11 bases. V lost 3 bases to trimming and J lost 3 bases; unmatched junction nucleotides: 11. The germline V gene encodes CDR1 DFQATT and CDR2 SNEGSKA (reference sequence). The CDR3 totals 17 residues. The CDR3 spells CSARNSGRAFFTDTQYF. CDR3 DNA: TGCAGTGCTAGGAATAGCGGGAGGGCTTTTTTTACAGATACGCAGTATTTT.

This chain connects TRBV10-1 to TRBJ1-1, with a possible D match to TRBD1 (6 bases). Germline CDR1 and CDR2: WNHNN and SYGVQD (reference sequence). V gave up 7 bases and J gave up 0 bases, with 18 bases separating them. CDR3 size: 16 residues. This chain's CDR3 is CASMAGGSTLNTEAFF. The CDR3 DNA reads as TGCGCCAGCATGGCGGGGGGCTCCACTTTGAACACTGAAGCTTTCTTT.

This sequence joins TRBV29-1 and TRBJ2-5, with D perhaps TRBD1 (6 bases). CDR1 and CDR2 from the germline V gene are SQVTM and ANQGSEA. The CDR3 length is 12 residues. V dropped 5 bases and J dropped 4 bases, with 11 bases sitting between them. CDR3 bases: TGCAGCGTTAGCGACAGGCTAGAGACCCAGTACTTC. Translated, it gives CSVSDRLETQYF.

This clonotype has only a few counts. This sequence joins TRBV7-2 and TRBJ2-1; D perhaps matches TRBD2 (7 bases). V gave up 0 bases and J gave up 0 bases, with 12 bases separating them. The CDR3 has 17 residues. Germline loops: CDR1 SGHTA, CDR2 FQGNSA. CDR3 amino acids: CASSLAAGASSYNEQFF. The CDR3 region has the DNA TGTGCCAGCAGCTTAGCCGCGGGGGCCTCCTCCTACAATGAGCAGTTCTTC. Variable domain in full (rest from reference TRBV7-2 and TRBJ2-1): GAGVSQSPSNKVTEKGKDVELRCDPISGHTALYWYRQSLGQGLEFLIYFQGNSAPDKSGLPSDRFSAERTGGSVSTLTIQRTQQEDSAVYLCASSLAAGASSYNEQFFGPGTRLTVL.

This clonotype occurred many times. Written as DNA, the CDR3 is TGTGCCAGCAGCCCTGACTGGGGCGTAGATACGCAGTATTTT. Its translation is CASSPDWGVDTQYF. The gene calls are TRBV7-6 and TRBJ2-3; tentative D call: TRBD1 (5 bases). The V gene's germline CDR1 is SGHVS and CDR2 FNYEAQ. This CDR3 has 14 residues. The ends were cut back, 5 bases at V and 5 bases at J, with 14 bases in the middle.

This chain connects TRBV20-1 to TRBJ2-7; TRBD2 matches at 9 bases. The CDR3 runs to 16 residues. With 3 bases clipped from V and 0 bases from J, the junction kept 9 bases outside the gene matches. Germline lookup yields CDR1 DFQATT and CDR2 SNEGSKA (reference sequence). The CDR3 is CSARASSGMSSYEQYF. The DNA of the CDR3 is TGCAGTGCTAGGGCGTCTAGCGGGATGAGCTCCTACGAGCAGTACTTC.

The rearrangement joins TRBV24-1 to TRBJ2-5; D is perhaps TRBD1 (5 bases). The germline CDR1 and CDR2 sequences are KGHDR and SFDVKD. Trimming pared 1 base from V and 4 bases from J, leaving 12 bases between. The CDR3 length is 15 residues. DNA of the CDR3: TGTGCCACCAGTGATTTAAGGGGTGCAGGAGAGACCCAGTACTTC. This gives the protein CATSDLRGAGETQYF.

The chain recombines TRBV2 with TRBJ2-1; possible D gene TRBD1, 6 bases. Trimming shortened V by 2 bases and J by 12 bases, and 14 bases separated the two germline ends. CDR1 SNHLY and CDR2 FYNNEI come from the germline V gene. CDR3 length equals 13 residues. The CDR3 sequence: CASSEFMTRGQFF. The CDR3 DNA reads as TGTGCCAGCAGTGAATTTATGACCAGGGGGCAGTTCTTC.

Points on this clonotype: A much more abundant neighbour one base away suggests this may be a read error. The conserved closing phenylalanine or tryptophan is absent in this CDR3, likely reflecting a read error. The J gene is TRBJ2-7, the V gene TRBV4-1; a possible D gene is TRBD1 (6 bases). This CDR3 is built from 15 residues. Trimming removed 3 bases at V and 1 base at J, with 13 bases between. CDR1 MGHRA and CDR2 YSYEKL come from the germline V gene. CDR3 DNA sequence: TGCGCCAGCAGCCAGACAGGCGAGGGTTCCTACGAGCAGTACCTC. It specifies CASSQTGEGSYEQYL.

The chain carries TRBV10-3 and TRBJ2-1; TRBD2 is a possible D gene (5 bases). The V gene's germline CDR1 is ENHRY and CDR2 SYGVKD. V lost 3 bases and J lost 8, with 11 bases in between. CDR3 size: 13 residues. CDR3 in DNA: TGTGCCATCAGTGAAGAGGGAACGGATGAGCAGTTCTTC. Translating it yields CAISEEGTDEQFF.

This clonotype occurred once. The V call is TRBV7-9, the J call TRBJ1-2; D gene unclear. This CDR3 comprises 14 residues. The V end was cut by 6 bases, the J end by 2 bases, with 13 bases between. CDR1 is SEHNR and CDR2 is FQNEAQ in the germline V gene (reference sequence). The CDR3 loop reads CASRLREENYGYTF. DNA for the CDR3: TGTGCCAGCAGACTGCGGGAGGAAAACTATGGCTACACCTTC.

DNA of the CDR3: TGTGCCAGCAGCTTAGAGGCAGGGACGGACTATGGCTACACCTTC. This sequence encodes CASSLEAGTDYGYTF. The chain has TRBV7-9 and TRBJ1-2; TRBD1 might be the D (5 bases). V shed 1 base and J shed 3 bases, with 12 bases lying between them. The CDR3 extends over 15 amino acids. Germline V gives CDR1 SEHNR, CDR2 FQNEAQ (reference sequence).

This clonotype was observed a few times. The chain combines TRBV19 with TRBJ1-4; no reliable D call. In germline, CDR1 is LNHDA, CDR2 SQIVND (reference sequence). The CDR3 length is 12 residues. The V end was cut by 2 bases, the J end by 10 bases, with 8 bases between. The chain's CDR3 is CASSIRTGKLFF. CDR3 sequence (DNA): TGTGCCAGTAGTATACGGACGGGAAAACTGTTTTTT.

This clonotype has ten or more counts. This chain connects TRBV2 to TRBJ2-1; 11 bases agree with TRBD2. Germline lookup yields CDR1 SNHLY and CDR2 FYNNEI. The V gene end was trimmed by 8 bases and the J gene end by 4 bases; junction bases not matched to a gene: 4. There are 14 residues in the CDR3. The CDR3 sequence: CASGLAGPYNEQFF. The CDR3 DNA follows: TGTGCCAGCGGACTAGCGGGCCCGTACAATGAGCAGTTCTTC.

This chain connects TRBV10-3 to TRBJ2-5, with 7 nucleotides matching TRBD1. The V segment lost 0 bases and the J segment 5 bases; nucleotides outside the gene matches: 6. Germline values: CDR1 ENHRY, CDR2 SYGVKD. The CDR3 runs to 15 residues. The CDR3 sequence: CAISESAGGRETQYF. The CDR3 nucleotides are TGTGCCATCAGTGAGTCGGCAGGGGGTAGGGAGACCCAGTACTTC.

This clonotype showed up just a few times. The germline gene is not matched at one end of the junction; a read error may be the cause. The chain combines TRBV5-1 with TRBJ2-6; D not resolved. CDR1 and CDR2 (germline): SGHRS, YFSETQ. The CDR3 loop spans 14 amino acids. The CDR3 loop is CASSPRSGANVLTF. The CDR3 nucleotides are TGCGCCAGCAGTCCAAGGTCTGGAGCCAACGTCCTGACTTTC.

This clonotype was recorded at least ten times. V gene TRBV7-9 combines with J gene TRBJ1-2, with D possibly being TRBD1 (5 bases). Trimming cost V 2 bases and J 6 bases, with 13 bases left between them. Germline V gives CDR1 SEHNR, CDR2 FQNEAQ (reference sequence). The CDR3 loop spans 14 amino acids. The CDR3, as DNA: TGTGCCAGCAGCTTATCTGTCAGGGTGAATGGCTACACCTTC. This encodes CASSLSVRVNGYTF.

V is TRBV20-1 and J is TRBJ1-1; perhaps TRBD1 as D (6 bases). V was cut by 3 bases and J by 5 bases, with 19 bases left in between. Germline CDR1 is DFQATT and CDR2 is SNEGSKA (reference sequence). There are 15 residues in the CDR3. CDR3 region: CSASGGRPPATEAFF. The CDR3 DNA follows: TGCAGTGCTAGTGGGGGGCGACCACCGGCGACTGAAGCTTTCTTT.

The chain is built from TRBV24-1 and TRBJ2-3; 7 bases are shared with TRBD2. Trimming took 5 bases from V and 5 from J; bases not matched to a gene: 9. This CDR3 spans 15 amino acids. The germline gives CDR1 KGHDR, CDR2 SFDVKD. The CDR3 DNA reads TGTGCCACCAGTGGCGGGAGCCCCCTGAAAGATACGCAGTATTTT. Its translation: CATSGGSPLKDTQYF.